This T cell receptor beta chain was captured by sequencing in a study of molecular identifiers for immune sequencing clone quantification. A note on this clonotype: Its antigen is as yet unknown. The CDR3 does not end in the conserved phenylalanine or tryptophan, so this is likely a read error.

CDR1 is SGHRS, CDR2 YFSETQ, per germline. CDR3 length: 14 amino acids. TCRdb re-analysed the PCR reads in MiXCR, keeping a single row per CDR3 protein. The sample shows over 550,000 distinct CDR3 sequences, roughly 25% of them seen only once. Study-level points and caveats: The study reportedly detected spiked Jurkat TCR RNA from one cell among 990,000 or so naive cells.

V is TRBV5-1 and J is TRBJ1-1, with D possibly matching TRBD1 (5 bases). The sequencing input was naive CD8+ T cells from blood, with Jurkat cell RNA spiked in. The subset was: FACS-sorted CD8+CD4-CCR7+CD45RA+ naive T cells. The TCR comes from a human donor in good health. Some libraries in this study had Jurkat cell RNA spiked in. CDR3 sequence reads: CVSSTGPMNTEAFL. The CDR3 nucleotides read TGCGTCAGCAGCACGGGACCGATGAACACTGAAGCTTTCCTT.